This T cell receptor (beta chain) was identified in a study of identical twins. Whole-study findings and limits: Memory repertoires lacked the insertion deficit that abundant cord blood beta clonotypes showed.

The ends were cut back, 5 bases at V and 12 bases at J, with 16 bases in the middle. This CDR3 has 13 amino acids. On this clonotype itself: What it binds is unknown.

Template switching added a universal primer site, and cDNA bore unique molecular identifiers. MiXCR, run by TCRdb on the 5' RACE reads, gives a single entry per CDR3 protein. The profile shows under 800,000 distinct CDR3 sequences, around 20% of them singletons. Separately, the same data were catalogued under a study of T cells expressing NK-cell markers. In that study: Also leading the CD3+CD56-NKG2C+ fraction in a handful of donors were these clonotypes.

What was sequenced was PBMCs. This TCR came from a woman between 18 and 29 years old in good health. The chain carries TRBV12-3 or TRBV12-4 and TRBJ1-4; weak D call: TRBD1 (5 bases). In DNA form, the CDR3 reads TGTGCCAGCAGTCGACAGTATTCGGTGCAACTGTTTTTT. Protein sequence: CASSRQYSVQLFF.